Presented here are 29 T cell receptor beta chains from one specimen sequenced in a study of blood T cell repertoires in COVID-19. Using immunoSEQ multiplex PCR, the repertoire was profiled, and TCRdb retains in-frame clones only, with some absent. The sample lists 200,000 to 300,000 clones; 80% to 90% were seen once. Material for sequencing was peripheral blood. Receptor source: a man at least 80 years old with acute or convalescent COVID-19.

This chain connects TRBV2 to TRBJ1-1, with a tentative D call TRBD1 (6 bases). This CDR3 has 13 amino acids. Germline values: CDR1 SNHLY, CDR2 FYNNEI. V was shortened by 6 bases and J by 1 base, with 9 bases between the two germline ends. The CDR3 DNA is TGTGCCAGCAGGCCGGGACAGAACACTGAAGCTTTCTTT. It yields the protein CASRPGQNTEAFF.

The chain couples TRBV6-6 to TRBJ2-2; D is perhaps TRBD1 (5 bases). The germline gives CDR1 MNHNY, CDR2 SVGAGI (reference sequence). V was clipped by 4 bases and J by 5 bases, with 17 bases between them. CDR3 size: 16 residues. CDR3 DNA: TGTGCCAGCAGTTTCCGCCCGACACGGACAACCGGGGAGCTGTTTTTT. Amino acid sequence: CASSFRPTRTTGELFF.

This clone was counted a single time. The CDR3 DNA is TGCGCCAGCAGTACGGGACAGCTAAGCTCCTACGAGCAGTACTTC. This sequence encodes CASSTGQLSSYEQYF. This chain connects TRBV5-1 to TRBJ2-7, with TRBD1 matching over 7 bases. CDR1 is SGHRS and CDR2 is YFSETQ in the germline V gene. J lost 0 bases, V lost 5 bases, and 8 bases had no gene match. The CDR3 sequence is 15 residues long.

The chain uses TRBV4-1 and TRBJ2-5; the match to TRBD1 covers 9 bases. The ends lost 0 bases at V and 3 bases at J; junction bases unmatched: 5. This CDR3 region has 16 residues. Germline V lookup: CDR1 MGHRA, CDR2 YSYEKL. The CDR3 sequence: CASSQEGTGKEETQYF. In nucleotides, the CDR3 is TGCGCCAGCAGCCAAGAAGGGACAGGGAAAGAAGAGACCCAGTACTTC.

J is TRBJ2-7 and V is TRBV10-3; D is unclear. Trimming pared 3 bases from V and 7 bases from J, leaving 10 bases between. This CDR3 has 12 residues. The germline V gene has CDR1 ENHRY and CDR2 SYGVKD. CDR3 sequence reads: CAISDPPQEQYF. The CDR3 bases are TGTGCCATCAGTGACCCTCCTCAGGAGCAGTACTTC.

The chain recombines TRBV11-3 with TRBJ1-1, with TRBD1 as a possible D gene (5 bases). The CDR3 totals 13 residues. CDR1 SGHNT and CDR2 YENEEA come from the germline V gene. Between the trimmed V and J ends, which lost 5 bases and 3 bases, there was a span of 10 bases. CDR3: CASSPGVHTEAFF. As DNA, the CDR3 is TGTGCCAGCAGCCCGGGGGTACACACTGAAGCTTTCTTT.

This chain links TRBV24-1 with TRBJ2-3; 11 nucleotides agree with TRBD1. The CDR3 sequence is 15 residues long. The trim removed 1 base at V and 8 bases at J, leaving 4 bases unmatched. In germline, CDR1 is KGHDR, CDR2 SFDVKD. CDR3 bases: TGTGCCACCAGTGATTTCGGGACAGGGGGTGGTACGCAGTATTTT. Its protein is CATSDFGTGGGTQYF.

The V gene is TRBV5-4, the J gene TRBJ1-1; 10 nucleotides line up with TRBD1. Germline trimming cut 0 bases from V and 7 bases from J; bases unmatched to any gene: 9. There are 16 residues in the CDR3. The germline V gene has CDR1 SGHNT and CDR2 YYREEE (reference sequence). The CDR3 spells CASSLALRDRGIEAFF. CDR3 in DNA: TGTGCCAGCAGCTTGGCACTCCGGGACAGGGGTATTGAAGCTTTCTTT. The complete variable domain, with remaining parts taken from reference TRBV5-4 and TRBJ1-1, reads ETGVTQSPTHLIKTRGQQVTLRCSSQSGHNTVSWYQQALGQGPQFIFQYYREEENGRGNFPPRFSGLQFPNYSSELNVNALELDDSALYLCASSLALRDRGIEAFFGQGTRLTVV.

This clone is a singleton in its sample. CDR3 loop: CASSPTSGASYEQYF. As DNA, the CDR3 is TGTGCCAGCAGCCCGACTAGCGGGGCCTCCTACGAGCAGTACTTC. The J gene is TRBJ2-7, the V gene TRBV7-8; 11 positions match TRBD2. J lost 0 bases, V lost 5 bases, and 3 bases had no gene match. Germline V gene sequence: CDR1 SGHVS, CDR2 FQNEAQ. CDR3 length: 15 amino acids.

The rearrangement uses TRBV9 and TRBJ2-2; D call uncertain. The germline V and J ends were trimmed by 0 bases and 5 bases, with 11 bases remaining between them. The CDR3 totals 15 residues. Per the germline V gene, CDR1 is SGDLS and CDR2 is YYNGEE. The CDR3 loop reads CASSVVVGSTGELFF. CDR3 bases: TGTGCCAGCAGCGTAGTAGTTGGTAGTACCGGGGAGCTGTTTTTT.

With regard to this clone: Additional DNA sequences in this sample encode the identical CDR3. J is TRBJ1-1 and V is TRBV4-1; TRBD1 is a possible D gene (5 bases). In germline, CDR1 is MGHRA, CDR2 YSYEKL. The CDR3 contains 15 residues. The ends were cut back, 0 bases at V and 5 bases at J, with 13 bases in the middle. Here the CDR3 reads CASSQERGRKTEAFF. CDR3 in DNA: TGCGCCAGCAGCCAAGAAAGGGGAAGGAAGACTGAAGCTTTCTTT.

The chain has TRBV3-1 (or the pseudogene TRBV3-2) and TRBJ1-5, with TRBD1 identical over 8 bases. Germline V gene lookup returns CDR1 LGHDT and CDR2 YNNKEL (reference sequence). CDR3 size: 14 residues. J lost 8 bases, V lost 4 bases, and 7 bases had no gene match. The chain's CDR3 is CASSRTGYGKPQHF. The CDR3 coding sequence is TGTGCCAGCAGCCGGACAGGGTATGGGAAGCCCCAGCATTTT.

The chain employs TRBV5-1 and TRBJ2-5; D might be TRBD2 (5 bases). The ends were cut back, 4 bases at V and 1 base at J, with 14 bases in the middle. CDR3 length equals 15 residues. CDR1 is SGHRS and CDR2 is YFSETQ in the germline V gene. CDR3 loop: CASSILPGSQETQYF. CDR3 DNA sequence: TGCGCCAGCAGCATACTCCCTGGGAGCCAAGAGACCCAGTACTTC.

CDR3: CASSLDRNSGANVLTF. In DNA form, the CDR3 reads TGTGCCAGCAGCTTGGACAGGAATAGCGGGGCCAACGTCCTGACTTTC. The rearrangement links TRBV7-2 to TRBJ2-6, with 7 bases fitting TRBD1. CDR1 and CDR2 from the germline V gene are SGHTA and FQGNSA. The junction had 6 bases not matched to a gene; V was cut back by 3 bases and J by 4 bases. The CDR3 is 16 residues long.

The J gene is TRBJ1-5, the V gene TRBV6-2 or TRBV6-3; 9 nucleotides line up with TRBD1. The CDR3 totals 15 residues. CDR1 MNHEY and CDR2 SVGEGT come from the germline V gene. The V gene end was trimmed by 5 bases and the J gene end by 2 bases; junction bases not matched to a gene: 4. The CDR3 DNA follows: TGTGCCAGCAGTACCCGACAGGGGGGCAATCAGCCCCAGCATTTT. Protein product: CASSTRQGGNQPQHF.

The CDR3 sequence is CASSSPGNTEAFF. The DNA of the CDR3 is TGCGCCAGCAGCTCCCCAGGGAACACTGAAGCTTTCTTT. The chain links TRBV5-1 to TRBJ1-1, with D uncertain. CDR3 length: 13 residues. V lost 3 bases and J lost 1, with 7 bases in between. The germline CDR1 and CDR2 sequences are SGHRS and YFSETQ.

The chain recombines TRBV5-6 with TRBJ2-1, with 12 bases lining up with TRBD2. V dropped 4 bases and J dropped 3; count of bases not matched to a gene: 5. This CDR3 has 16 amino acids. Germline lookup yields CDR1 SGHDT and CDR2 YYEEEE. The CDR3 region has the DNA TGTGCCAGCAGCCGCCGACTAGCGGGAGACTACAATGAGCAGTTCTTC. It is translated as CASSRRLAGDYNEQFF.

The V gene is TRBV12-3 or TRBV12-4, the J gene TRBJ1-1; 9 positions match TRBD1. V was pared by 7 bases and J by 10 bases, with 10 bases of the junction left unmatched. This CDR3 comprises 13 residues. CDR3 amino acids: CASIFGQGSRAFF. CDR3 coding DNA: TGTGCCAGCATATTTGGACAGGGGAGTCGAGCTTTCTTT.

This rearrangement joins TRBV7-8 to TRBJ1-4; 7 bases agree with TRBD1. The CDR3 totals 15 residues. The germline V gene encodes CDR1 SGHVS and CDR2 FQNEAQ. V shed 8 bases and J 5 bases; nucleotides not matched to a gene: 11. The CDR3 nucleotides read TGTGCCAGCTTGCGCGGGGACAGAACGAATGAAAAACTGTTTTTT. It codes for CASLRGDRTNEKLFF.

This chain joins TRBV7-9 and TRBJ1-4; weak D call: TRBD1 (6 bases). There are 18 residues in the CDR3. Germline CDR1 reads SEHNR; CDR2 reads FQNEAQ (reference sequence). Deletions cut 0 bases from V and 0 bases from J, with 14 bases between. The CDR3 coding sequence is TGTGCCAGCAGCTTAGCAAACAGGGTTTCAGCAACTAATGAAAAACTGTTTTTT. Protein product: CASSLANRVSATNEKLFF.

The genes are TRBV7-2 and TRBJ1-2; D gene unclear. V shed 5 bases and J shed 2 bases, with 9 bases lying between them. The CDR3 loop spans 13 amino acids. Germline assignment: CDR1 SGHTA and CDR2 FQGNSA. The CDR3 region has the DNA TGTGCCAGCAGCGCCGACAAGAACTATGGCTACACCTTC. Its translation: CASSADKNYGYTF.

This clone is a singleton in its sample. This chain uses TRBV5-1 with TRBJ1-1; D remains unclear. The germline V and J ends were trimmed by 4 bases and 4 bases, with 17 bases remaining between them. In germline, CDR1 is SGHRS, CDR2 YFSETQ. This CDR3 is 15 amino acids long. CDR3 sequence reads: CASSPQVVGSTEAFF. The CDR3 DNA reads TGCGCCAGCAGCCCCCAGGTGGTCGGGAGCACTGAAGCTTTCTTT.

The chain has TRBV19 and TRBJ1-5; no clear D. Germline-derived CDR1 and CDR2 are LNHDA and SQIVND (reference sequence). Trimming pared 3 bases from V and 1 base from J, leaving 13 bases between. CDR3 length: 16 amino acids. Here the CDR3 DNA reads TGTGCCAGTAGTATCTCGGAGGGAGTCAGCAATCAGCCCCAGCATTTT. Amino acids: CASSISEGVSNQPQHF.

The V and J genes are TRBV6-2 or TRBV6-3 and TRBJ1-1; 7 nucleotides match TRBD1. This CDR3 is built from 17 residues. Germline trimming cut 6 bases from V and 2 bases from J; bases unmatched to any gene: 15. Germline CDR1 MNHEY, CDR2 SVGEGT. The chain's CDR3 is CASSPRQGGRGNTEAFF. In DNA, the CDR3 is TGTGCCAGCAGCCCCAGACAGGGAGGTCGCGGTAACACTGAAGCTTTCTTT.

The rearrangement links TRBV6-6 to TRBJ2-5, with 13 bases matching TRBD2. This CDR3 comprises 15 residues. Trimming at V came to 7 bases and at J to 4 bases, leaving 6 bases not matched to a gene. The germline V gene has CDR1 MNHNY and CDR2 SVGAGI (reference sequence). This CDR3 reads CASKTSGRAGETQYF. The CDR3 DNA sequence: TGTGCCAGCAAAACTAGCGGGAGGGCGGGAGAGACCCAGTACTTC.

Of note for this clone: Other DNA sequences within the sample encode an identical CDR3. This chain links TRBV19 with TRBJ1-5; maybe TRBD1 (5 bases). V was pared by 5 bases and J by 2 bases, with 10 bases between. Germline V gene lookup returns CDR1 LNHDA and CDR2 SQIVND (reference sequence). This CDR3 is 14 amino acids long. The CDR3 is CASSPTGGNQPQHF. DNA for the CDR3: TGTGCCAGTAGTCCGACGGGGGGCAATCAGCCCCAGCATTTT.

This rearrangement joins TRBV7-8 to TRBJ1-1; D gene uncertain. The ends were cut back, 5 bases at V and 4 bases at J, with 14 bases in the middle. Germline V gene sequence: CDR1 SGHVS, CDR2 FQNEAQ. The CDR3 sequence is 14 residues long. The CDR3 is CASSPRSLGTEAFF. In nucleotides, the CDR3 is TGTGCCAGCAGCCCCCGGAGTCTTGGCACTGAAGCTTTCTTT.

The J gene is TRBJ2-2, the V gene TRBV28; 8 bases are shared with TRBD1. Trimming at V came to 5 bases and at J to 5 bases, leaving 7 bases not matched to a gene. In germline, CDR1 is MDHEN, CDR2 SYDVKM. The CDR3 runs 15 residues. CDR3 coding DNA: TGTGCCAGCAGTCCTAGGACAGGGAGGACCGGGGAGCTGTTTTTT. Translation gives CASSPRTGRTGELFF.

V and J are TRBV27 and TRBJ2-7, with 7 bases identical to TRBD1. The CDR3 is made up of 15 amino acids. The junction had 6 bases not matched to a gene; V was cut back by 4 bases and J by 0 bases. The germline V gene has CDR1 MNHEY and CDR2 SMNVEV (reference sequence). CDR3 in amino acids: CASSSSGTVSYEQYF. CDR3 sequence (DNA): TGTGCCAGCAGTTCTTCCGGGACAGTCTCCTACGAGCAGTACTTC.